The sequence of this T cell receptor beta chain was determined in a study of shared clonotypes between healthy human individuals. The table came from immunoSEQ multiplex PCR; TCRdb's copy has only in-frame clones and leaves some out. The repertoire holds a few million clones, with over 85% as singletons. CDR3 length: 14 amino acids. The germline CDR1 and CDR2 sequences are SGHVS and FNYEAQ. The V and J ends lost 5 bases and 7 bases, in that order; junction bases with no gene match: 8. The sequenced sample was naive CD4+ T cells sorted from blood. As to subset: CD45RA+ positively selected. V usage is TRBV7-6 and J usage is TRBJ2-1, with 7 bases that match TRBD2. This receptor was obtained from a man between 18 and 29 years old in good health. For the CDR3, the DNA is TGTGCCAGCAGCCAAACCGGCGGGAGTAATGAGCAGTTCTTC. Its translation is CASSQTGGSNEQFF.